Listed here is a single TCR beta chain. It has no known antigen specificity. No base-level quality is on record; no much larger clone is a single base apart. Thawed unstimulated PBMCs were stained for CD3, CD4 and CD8 and FACS-sorted into CD3+CD4+ and CD3+CD8+ populations. Each of the 8 studied subjects was randomized to immunosuppression withdrawal. The Qiagen DNeasy Blood and Tissue Kit was used for isolation of genomic DNA. Frozen genomic DNA underwent high-throughput TCRbeta CDR3 sequencing by immunoSEQ, including PCR amplification, mapping, bias correction and internal controls. In the source study's methods: Productive rearrangements were retained, and unique TCRbeta sequences were defined by the CDR3 nucleotide sequence together with the V and J gene. For a sequence to be called donor-reactive, it needed a frequency of at least 0.01% and at least 5-fold expansion in CFSE-low cells compared with unstimulated pre-transplant cells. To ensure at least 90% detection power, minimum frequency thresholds were set for each subject based on that subject's lowest-template unstimulated sample. Jensen-Shannon divergence between the top 1000 TCRbeta sequences after and before transplant was used to measure repertoire turnover. Changes in detection of donor-reactive sequences were assessed with two-sided Fisher's exact tests. This immuneACCESS table, as held by TCRdb, lists in-frame sequences with V and J called but not all clones. Of the missing ones, under half trace to an unresolved V gene in checked studies; the others have no known cause. V, J and clone size are those of that table, while D and trimming were read from the DNA. The sample includes 95,000 to 110,000 clones, with about 81% observed a single time. Of the sample, less than 3% is held by the ten largest clones.

The CDR3 runs 15 amino acids, cysteine and phenylalanine included. The DNA shown is the 45-base CDR3, in frame from base 1. CDR1 SGHNT and CDR2 YYREEE were looked up in the germline V gene (reference sequence). The V end loses 3 bases and the J end loses 2 bases, and a stretch of 15 bases separates them. The source of the sample is a study of T cell clones after liver transplantation (dated by TCRdb to the late 2010s). Background on the whole study: The samples were obtained from ITN030ST, a randomized trial that attempted immunosuppression withdrawal within 2 years after liver transplantation. Donor-reactive T cell clones were identified using TCRbeta sequencing after a pre-transplant mixed lymphocyte reaction and were then followed in post-transplant blood. Third party-reactive TCRbeta sequences from pre-transplant MLRs were also identified as an antigen-independent comparator for donor-reactive sequences. Of the eight recipients, a few were HCV-positive, while the remaining recipients had been transplanted for non-autoimmune, non-viral indications. No induction therapy was given to the subjects, and standard immunosuppression was administered until randomization at 12-24 months post-transplant. Tolerance was defined as complete immunosuppression withdrawal for at least one year with no rise in liver enzymes beyond twice the upper limit of normal. Blood samples were collected pre-transplant, pre-randomization before withdrawal, and post-randomization after either complete withdrawal or failed withdrawal. The study cohort included 8 liver transplant recipients, of whom 3 were classified as tolerant and 5 as non-tolerant. Summary of the overall study and its limitations: In 5 of 8 subjects, circulating donor-reactive CD4 TCRbeta sequences decreased significantly after transplant, regardless of tolerance or HCV status. A greater decline was seen for donor-reactive sequences than for third party-reactive sequences, suggesting partial antigen-specific deletion unrelated to withdrawal success. Because of small, heterogeneous patient numbers and non-standardized post-transplant time points, the conclusions were only preliminary. In a couple of subjects, low numbers of available donor cells limited the measurable donor-reactive repertoire. Because no allograft tissue specimens were available, donor-reactive T cells may have migrated into the graft instead of being deleted. Once repertoire turnover was taken into account, donor-reactive detection showed a significant reduction for CD4 in 7 of 8 subjects and for CD8 in 8 of 8.

The specimen was CD4+ T cells from blood, collected approximately 45 months after liver transplant. The chain uses TRBV5-4 and TRBJ2-7, and the D gene may be TRBD1, 6 bases matching. The TCR was taken from a human patient who received a liver transplant. After a transplant, the donor of the graft may account for some T cells. The DNA sequence reads TGTGCCAGCAGCTACCGACAGGCCGGAACCTACGAGCAGTACTTC. It translates as CASSYRQAGTYEQYF.